This T cell receptor beta chain was documented in a study of CD8 T cells in ankylosing spondylitis. As for this clonotype: Its antigen is not identified.

Trimming removed 3 bases from V and 2 bases from J; junction bases left unmatched: 8. The CDR3 totals 16 residues. Germline V gives CDR1 DFQATT, CDR2 SNEGSKA (reference sequence). TCRdb processed the 5' RACE reads anew with MiXCR; each CDR3 protein has one entry. The sample has about 540,000 distinct CDR3 sequences, 9.5% to 15% seen once; the top ten hold 6.8%. Whole-study results and caveats: Earlier studies detected some motif variants in reactive arthritis synovial fluid and blood. What appeared characteristic of ankylosing spondylitis blood was a TCR beta motif of fewer than ten highly homologous variants. CD8+ cells made up the disease-linked clones, which were relatively rare in peripheral blood.

The TCR originated in a male donor with ankylosing spondylitis. This chain links TRBV20-1 with TRBJ2-3; 10 nucleotides agree with TRBD2. Sequenced: blood, either unsorted or a sorted T cell fraction (not recorded which). CDR3 in amino acids: CSASPLAGELTDTQYF. The CDR3 bases are TGCAGTGCTAGTCCCCTAGCGGGAGAGCTCACAGATACGCAGTATTTT.